This TCR beta chain was recorded in a study of neurological immune-mediated disorders. Study-wide context: Relapsing-remitting forms accounted for about 90% of the 34 multiple sclerosis patients and secondary progressive forms for 3. General observations from the study: It was the repertoires of 18 of 34 multiple sclerosis patients that phylogenetic grouping placed in one related-CDR3 cluster, which is a possible signature. No CDR3 amino acid sequences were shared by expanded clones across subjects, suggesting private repertoires in all groups.

CDR1 LNHNV and CDR2 YYDKDF come from the germline V gene (reference sequence). This CDR3 spans 15 amino acids. Deletions cut 5 bases from V and 6 bases from J, with 18 bases between. In TCRdb, the 5' RACE reads were re-called with MiXCR into one record per CDR3 protein. The sample includes around 66,000 distinct CDR3 sequences, around 5.2% of them seen just once. There are many counts of this clonotype. As yet, its antigen is unknown. The clonotype comes from a woman aged 25 to 39 with multiple sclerosis. Sequenced input: PBMCs. The rearrangement joins TRBV15 to TRBJ2-3, with D possibly matching TRBD2 (6 bases). This CDR3 reads CATSGRDSLRDTQYF. In DNA form, the CDR3 reads TGTGCCACCAGCGGTCGGGACTCCCTGAGGGATACGCAGTATTTT. Filled out from reference TRBV15 and TRBJ2-3, the complete variable domain reads DAMVIQNPRYQVTQFGKPVTLSCSQTLNHNVMYWYQQKSSQAPKLLFHYYDKDFNNEADTPDNFQSRRPNTSFCFLDIRSPGLGDTAMYLCATSGRDSLRDTQYFGPGTRLTVL.